This T cell receptor (beta chain) was documented in a study of blood T cell repertoires in COVID-19 (dated by TCRdb to about 2020). In terms of the full investigation: Samples from collaborators originated in the United States, Italy and Spain and spanned both the acute and convalescent phases of COVID-19. Subjects who had been exposed to COVID-19, were actively infected with it, or had recovered from it provided the deeply sampled blood TCRbeta repertoires that made up the dataset. A freely available public database, intended as a resource for researchers studying the immune response to SARS-CoV-2, is where the repertoires were released. A de-identified subject ID, COVID-19 status, age in years and sex were almost always included in the sample metadata. The samples were drawn from the first 160 participants of the ongoing ImmuneRACE study and from 950 to 1,500 subjects provided by 6 global collaborators. The material from the prospective study consisted of cDNA or gDNA derived from T cells, B-cell-depleted T cells, or PBMCs. Where available, HLA class I and class II types were taken from metadata supplied by the sample provider and were not determined by assay-based typing. The paper as a whole reports these results and caveats: How much clinical and demographic metadata was included differed by source and by participant, and the metadata was provided uncurated.

TCRbeta CDR3 regions were amplified from genomic DNA using the immunoSEQ Assay, a bias-controlled multiplex PCR. The paper's data handling went like this. The number of nucleated cells in each sample was estimated from the amplification of reference gene primers within the assay. To quantify the absolute abundance of each unique TCRbeta CDR3 rearrangement, sequence reads were collapsed and filtered. Productive Simpson clonality was computed per sample as the square root of Simpson's diversity index over productive rearrangements. TCRdb holds this immuneACCESS table with in-frame rearrangements only. Some clones are missing; in checked studies, unresolved V genes explain under half, and the rest has no known cause. V and J calls and clone size are as listed in that table; D and trimming were resolved from the DNA. This sample is represented by some 220,000 clones; more than 75% of them were singletons. Together, the top ten hold roughly 13% of the sample.

This clone has a single count. Its antigen is not yet known. The record has no base qualities; no much larger clone is one base away. The collaborating institutions used their own protocols to collect whole blood in K2EDTA tubes. For TCRbeta analysis, collaborators shipped samples as frozen whole blood, isolated PBMCs, or DNA extracted from either of those sample types. Via the germline V gene, CDR1 is SGHVS and CDR2 FQNEAQ. Trimming at the junction amounts to 5 bases on V and 5 bases on J, and the germline ends lie 18 bases apart. The CDR3, cysteine through phenylalanine, is 16 amino acids long. The CDR3 DNA has 48 bases and is translated from base 1.

The receptor's source is a human donor in a cohort sampled during active COVID-19. Material: peripheral blood. Recombination connected TRBV7-8 to TRBJ1-4; TRBD1 could be the D gene, as 6 bases match. For the CDR3, the sequence is CASSSYRAGGNEKLFF. Here is the DNA: TGTGCCAGCAGCAGCTACAGGGCGGGCGGGAATGAAAAACTGTTTTTT. Where the CDR3 stops, the reference TRBV7-8 and TRBJ1-4 genes take over; the full variable domain is GAGVSQSPRYKVAKRGQDVALRCDPISGHVSLFWYQQALGQGPEFLTYFQNEAQLDKSGLPSDRFFAERPEGSVSTLKIQRTQQEDSAVYLCASSSYRAGGNEKLFFGSGTQLSVL.